This is a list of T cell receptor beta chains from one sample in a study of lymphopenia after photon versus proton radiotherapy. Data came from immunoSEQ multiplex PCR; TCRdb stores just in-frame clones and leaves some out. The profile shows fewer than 65,000 clones, 86% of them singletons. This sample comprised peripheral blood, obtained from a patient treated with photon-based radiotherapy. The receptors were sampled from a man aged 35-49 years with gastric cancer. Both conserved end residues are part of each CDR3. D genes are given only for firm matches. Clone size appears in some rows only: once, few, many, or a class for an expanded clone.

v_call	clone_size	d_call	j_call	cdr3_nt	cdr3_aa
TRBV4-2	once	TRBD2	TRBJ2-5	TGTGCCAGCAGCCAAGAGGGAGGGGAAGAGACCCAGTACTTC	CASSQEGGEETQYF
TRBV6-1	.	.	TRBJ2-1	TGTGCCAGCAGTGGCACCTTCCAGGGAAAGGACAATGAGCAGTTCTTC	CASSGTFQGKDNEQFF
TRBV5-1	.	.	TRBJ1-1	TGCGCCAGCAGCCCCGGGACGGGGAACACTGAAGCTTTCTTT	CASSPGTGNTEAFF
TRBV7-9	.	.	TRBJ1-1	TGTGCCAGCAGTCCGAACGCTGAAGCTTTCTTT	CASSPNAEAFF
TRBV18	once	.	TRBJ2-1	TGTGCCAGCTCACCAAATCAGGCGGATGAGCAGTTCTTC	CASSPNQADEQFF
TRBV4-3	.	TRBD1	TRBJ1-4	TGCGCCAGCAGCCAAGGGGGGACAGCTCGCGAAAAACTGTTTTTT	CASSQGGTAREKLFF
TRBV6-5	.	.	TRBJ2-7	TGTGCCAGCAGTGTAAGCCGGGACGCACCCTTTGAGCAGTACTTC	CASSVSRDAPFEQYF
TRBV15	.	.	TRBJ2-7	TGTGCCACCAGCAGAGAAAGAGGTTCCGACGAGCAGTACTTC	CATSRERGSDEQYF
TRBV4-2	once	TRBD2	TRBJ2-3	TGTGCCAGCAGCCAAGTGAGAGGCGGGGGGGGCACAGATACGCAGTATTTT	CASSQVRGGGGTDTQYF
TRBV4-2	.	.	TRBJ2-2	TGTGCCAGCAGCCAAGGGCGGGGAGGTGCGGGTCCCGGGGAGCTGTTTTTT	CASSQGRGGAGPGELFF
TRBV7-3	.	.	TRBJ2-7	TGTGCCAGCAGCTTAGTGGGCCAGGATGACGAGCAGTACTTC	CASSLVGQDDEQYF
TRBV30	.	TRBD1	TRBJ1-5	TGTGCCTGGACGACAGGGACAAGCAATCAGCCCCAGCATTTT	CAWTTGTSNQPQHF
TRBV30	.	.	TRBJ1-1	TGTGCCTGGAGTGTGGGGGGGGATGAAGCTTTCTTT	CAWSVGGDEAFF
TRBV6-6	.	TRBD1	TRBJ1-5	TGTGCCAGCAGTCGCGCAGGGGGAAGCAATCAGCCCCAGCATTTT	CASSRAGGSNQPQHF
TRBV7-8	.	.	TRBJ1-6	TGTGCCAGCAGCCCGGACACCTCCTATAATTCACCCCTCCACTTT	CASSPDTSYNSPLHF
TRBV20-1	.	.	TRBJ1-2	TGCAGTGCCACCGGGACCTATGGCTACACCTTC	CSATGTYGYTF
TRBV7-9	.	.	TRBJ2-7	TGTGCCAGCAGCTTAGGGCGACAACCCCCCTACGAGCAGTACTTC	CASSLGRQPPYEQYF
TRBV18	.	.	TRBJ1-5	TGTGCCAGCTCACCACTCGGGCTGATTAGCAATCAGCCCCAGCATTTT	CASSPLGLISNQPQHF
TRBV6-6	.	TRBD1	TRBJ2-7	TGTGCCAGCAGGCACAACAGGGGATACTCCTACGAGCAGTACTTC	CASRHNRGYSYEQYF
TRBV4-2	.	.	TRBJ2-1	TGTGCCAGCAGCCAAGAAATAGCGAGTAGGGGTGAGCAGTTCTTC	CASSQEIASRGEQFF
TRBV7-3	.	.	TRBJ2-3	TGTGCCAGCAGCATTTCGGACAGAACTAGCACAGATACGCAGTATTTT	CASSISDRTSTDTQYF
TRBV5-4	once	TRBD1	TRBJ1-4	TGTGCCAGCAGCATGGACAGGGTGGAAAAACTGTTTTTT	CASSMDRVEKLFF
TRBV15	.	TRBD2	TRBJ2-2	TGTGCCACCAGCGGGAGACTAGCGGGGACCTTGGGGGAGCTGTTTTTT	CATSGRLAGTLGELFF
TRBV4-3	.	.	TRBJ1-2	TGCGCCAGCAGCCAAGATGGTAAAGAGAACTATGGCTACACCTTC	CASSQDGKENYGYTF
TRBV27	few	.	TRBJ1-1	TGTGCCAGCAGTCCCGAAGGGGACACCAGCACTGAAGCTTTCTTT	CASSPEGDTSTEAFF
TRBV19	few	.	TRBJ1-3	TGTGCCAGTAGTGGCTTCTCTGGAAACACCATATATTTT	CASSGFSGNTIYF
TRBV4-3	.	TRBD1	TRBJ1-1	TGCGCCAGCAGCCAAGAGGGTGACAGGGGGCTATCTGAAGCTTTCTTT	CASSQEGDRGLSEAFF
TRBV5-4	.	.	TRBJ1-1	TGTGCCAGCAGCCTAGAGGGTTTCGCTGAAGCTTTCTTT	CASSLEGFAEAFF
TRBV6-4	.	TRBD2	TRBJ2-1	TGTGCCAGCAGTGACGGTCTAGCGGGGGGCGATGAGCAGTTCTTC	CASSDGLAGGDEQFF
TRBV27	.	TRBD1	TRBJ1-2	TGTGCCAGCAGTTTAGGGACAGAGACTAACTATGGCTACACCTTC	CASSLGTETNYGYTF
TRBV10-1	.	.	TRBJ1-1	TGCGCCAGCAGTGAGGGCCGGGACCCGGGCACTGAAGCTTTCTTT	CASSEGRDPGTEAFF
TRBV19	.	.	TRBJ1-5	TGTGCCAGTAGTATTGGGCAACAGCCCCAGCATTTT	CASSIGQQPQHF
TRBV11-3	.	.	TRBJ1-1	TGTGCCAGCAGCTTAGGTTTTGGGGGTGGTACTGAAGCTTTCTTT	CASSLGFGGGTEAFF
TRBV18	.	.	TRBJ1-1	TGTGCCAGCTCTCCCCGGGAATTGAACACTGAAGCTTTCTTT	CASSPRELNTEAFF
TRBV7-7	.	.	TRBJ2-7	TGTGCCAGCAGCCCAGGACCCAGCTCCTACGAGCAGTACTTC	CASSPGPSSYEQYF
TRBV7-6	once	.	TRBJ2-3	TGTGCCAGCAGCCGACAGGACAGTATGATCACAGATACGCAGTATTTT	CASSRQDSMITDTQYF
TRBV18	.	.	TRBJ1-5	TGTGCCAGCTCACCAGGTTATAGCAATCAGCCCCAGCATTTT	CASSPGYSNQPQHF
TRBV19	.	.	TRBJ1-5	TGTGCCAGTAACGGACGCAAATATAGCAATCAGCCCCAGCATTTT	CASNGRKYSNQPQHF
TRBV5-6	.	.	TRBJ2-5	TGTGCCAGCAGCTTGAAGGGACGAGAGACCCAGTACTTC	CASSLKGRETQYF
TRBV19	.	TRBD1	TRBJ1-1	TGTGCCAGTAGTTTCAACAGGGGCCGCTCTCTAAACACTGAAGCTTTCTTT	CASSFNRGRSLNTEAFF